This TCR beta chain was identified in a study of T cell responses to AZD1222 COVID-19 vaccine. Profiled with immunoSEQ multiplex PCR; TCRdb holds only in-frame clones, not every one. The repertoire holds around 100,000 clones, with about 94% as singletons. J gave up 5 bases and V 6 bases, and 7 bases lay outside the gene matches. This CDR3 region has 13 residues. The chain couples TRBV12-3 or TRBV12-4 to TRBJ2-7, with 7 bases matching TRBD1. The clonotype was recovered from an adult in good health. The source material was peripheral blood, sampled on day 0 of AZD1222 vaccination. The CDR3 DNA reads TGTGCCAGCAGCCCGGACAGGTTCCACGAGCAGTACTTC. Translating gives CASSPDRFHEQYF.